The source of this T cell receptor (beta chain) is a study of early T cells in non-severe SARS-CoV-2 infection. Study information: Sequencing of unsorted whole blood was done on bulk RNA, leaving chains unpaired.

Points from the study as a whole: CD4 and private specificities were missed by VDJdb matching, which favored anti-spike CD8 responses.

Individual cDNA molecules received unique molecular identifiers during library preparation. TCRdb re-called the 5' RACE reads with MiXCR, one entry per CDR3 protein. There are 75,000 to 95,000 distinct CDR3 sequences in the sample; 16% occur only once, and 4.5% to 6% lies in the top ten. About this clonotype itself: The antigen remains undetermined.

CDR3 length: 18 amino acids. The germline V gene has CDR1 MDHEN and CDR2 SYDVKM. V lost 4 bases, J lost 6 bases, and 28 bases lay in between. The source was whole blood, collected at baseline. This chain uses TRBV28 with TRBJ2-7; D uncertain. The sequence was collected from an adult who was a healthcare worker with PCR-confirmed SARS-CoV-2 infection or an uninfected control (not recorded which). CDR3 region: CASSSPQVSDKGTGEQYF. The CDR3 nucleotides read TGTGCCAGCAGTTCCCCCCAAGTTAGTGACAAGGGAACTGGCGAGCAGTACTTC.